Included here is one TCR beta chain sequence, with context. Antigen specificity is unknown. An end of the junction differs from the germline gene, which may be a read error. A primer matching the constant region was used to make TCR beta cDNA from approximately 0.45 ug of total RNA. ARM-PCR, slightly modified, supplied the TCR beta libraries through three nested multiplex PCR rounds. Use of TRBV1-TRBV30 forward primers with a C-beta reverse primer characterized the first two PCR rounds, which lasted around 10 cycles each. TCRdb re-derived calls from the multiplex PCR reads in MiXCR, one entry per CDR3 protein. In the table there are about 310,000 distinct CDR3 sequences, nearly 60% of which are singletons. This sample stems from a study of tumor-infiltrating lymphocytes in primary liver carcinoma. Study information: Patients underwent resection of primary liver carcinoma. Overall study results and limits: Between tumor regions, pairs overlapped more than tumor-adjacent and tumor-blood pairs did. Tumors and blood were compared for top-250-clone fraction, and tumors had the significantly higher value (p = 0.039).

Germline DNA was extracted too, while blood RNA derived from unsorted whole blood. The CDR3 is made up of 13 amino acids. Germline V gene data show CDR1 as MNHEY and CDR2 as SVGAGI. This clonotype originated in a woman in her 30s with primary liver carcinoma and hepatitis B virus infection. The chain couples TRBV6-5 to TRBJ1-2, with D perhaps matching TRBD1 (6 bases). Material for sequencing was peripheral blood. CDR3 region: CAGSYATGQRYTF. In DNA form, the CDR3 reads TGTGCCGGCAGTTACGCGACAGGACAACGCTACACCTTC.